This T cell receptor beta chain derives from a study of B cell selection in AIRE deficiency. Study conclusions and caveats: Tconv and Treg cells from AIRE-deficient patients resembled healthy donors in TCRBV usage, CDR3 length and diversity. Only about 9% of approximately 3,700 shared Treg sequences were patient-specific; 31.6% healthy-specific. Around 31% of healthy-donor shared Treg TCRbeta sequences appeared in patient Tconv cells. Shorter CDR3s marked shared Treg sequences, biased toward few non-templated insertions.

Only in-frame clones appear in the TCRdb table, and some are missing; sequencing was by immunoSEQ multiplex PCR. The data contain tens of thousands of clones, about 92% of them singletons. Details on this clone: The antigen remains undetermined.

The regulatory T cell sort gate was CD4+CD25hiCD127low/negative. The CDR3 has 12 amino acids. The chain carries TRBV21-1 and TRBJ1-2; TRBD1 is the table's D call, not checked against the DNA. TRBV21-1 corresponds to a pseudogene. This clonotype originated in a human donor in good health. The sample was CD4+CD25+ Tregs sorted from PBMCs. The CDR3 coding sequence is TGTGCCAGCAGCAAATATCAGGGCGGCTACACCTTC. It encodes CASSKYQGGYTF.